This entry is about one TCR beta chain. This receptor's antigen is unknown. It has no much larger one-base neighbor in the sample; base qualities were not kept. TCRbeta CDR3 regions were amplified from genomic DNA using the immunoSEQ Assay, a bias-controlled multiplex PCR. In the authors' own workflow: Within the assay, amplification of reference gene primers was used to estimate how many nucleated cells each sample contained. To quantify the absolute abundance of each unique TCRbeta CDR3 rearrangement, sequence reads were collapsed and filtered. For each sample, productive Simpson clonality was calculated by taking the square root of Simpson's diversity index across productive rearrangements. The clones in this table, taken by TCRdb from immuneACCESS, are in-frame only. Not every clone is retained; where verified, under half of the shortfall comes from an unresolved V gene, and the cause of the rest is unknown. From that table come the V and J calls and clone size; the DNA was used to work out D and trimming. The sample table shows about 380,000 clones, and more than 75% are seen once. The ten most abundant clones make up 0.9% to 1.5% of the sample.

From a lookup of the germline V gene, CDR1 and CDR2 are SNHLY and FYNNEI. Its CDR3 holds 15 amino acids, cysteine through phenylalanine. Only CDR3 DNA is held: 45 bases, read in frame from base 1. V is clipped by 7 bases and J by 3 bases, and the sequence between their germline boundaries is 18 bases long. Participants in the prospective study were aged roughly 18 to 100 years, lived in about two dozen United States geographic areas, and enrolled through a virtual design. In the prospective study, participants were assigned to cohorts based on the clinical history participants reported in a screening survey and a study questionnaire. Recovered participants in ImmuneRACE Cohort 3 were defined by two consecutive negative NP/OP PCR tests, clearance by a healthcare professional, or resolution of symptoms. Mobile phlebotomists in the prospective study collected whole blood, serum and a nasopharyngeal or oropharyngeal swab from every participant. Over a roughly two-month period, participants in the prospective study had the option of providing additional blood draws and questionnaires. Prospective study blood samples were shipped either frozen or at room temperature before DNA extraction.

These data belong to a study of blood T cell repertoires in COVID-19 (dated by TCRdb to about 2020). Study-wide context: Samples covering the acute and convalescent phases of COVID-19 were provided by collaborators in the United States, Italy and Spain. The prospective study material was composed of cDNA or gDNA derived from T cells, B-cell-depleted T cells, or PBMCs. The dataset comprised deeply sampled blood TCRbeta repertoires from subjects exposed to, actively infected with, or recovered from COVID-19. The repertoires were made available in a free public database intended to serve as a resource for research on the immune response to SARS-CoV-2. The samples were drawn from the first 160 participants of the ongoing ImmuneRACE study and from 1,254 subjects provided by 6 global collaborators. The sample metadata nearly always contained a de-identified subject ID, COVID-19 status, age in years and sex. Where HLA class I and class II types were available, the types were taken from metadata supplied by the sample provider, not from assay-based typing. Points the paper makes about the study in general: The quantity of clinical and demographic metadata differed by source and by participant and was supplied without curation.

Sequencing was carried out using PBMCs or T cells enriched from blood (not recorded which). This receptor was taken from a woman in her late teens or twenties who had recovered from COVID-19. The chain links TRBV2 with TRBJ1-2; possibly the D gene is TRBD1, per 6 matching bases. In nucleotide form, the sequence is TGTGCCAGCACCCGGGAGGGGGTTAGGGACTATGGCTACACCTTC. Translated, this is CASTREGVRDYGYTF.